Below are 30 T cell receptor beta chains sequenced from a single sample in a study of cytomegalovirus exposure and HLA in healthy donors. In the PCR, 60 Vbeta and 13 Jbeta primers were used. Method: immunoSEQ multiplex PCR; TCRdb's copy keeps in-frame clones and lacks some. This table holds around 100,000 clones, 73% found once. Sequences were obtained from PBMCs. The receptors originated from a man aged 35 to 55 in good health and CMV-seronegative.

The table lists this clone with a count of one. The V call is TRBV27, the J call TRBJ2-3; perhaps TRBD1 as D (6 bases). This CDR3 contains 15 residues. Germline CDR1 reads MNHEY; CDR2 reads SMNVEV (reference sequence). Trimming removed 7 bases at V and 2 bases at J, with 16 bases between. CDR3 nucleotide sequence: TGTGCCAGCACCCTTGGCCGGGACATCACAGATACGCAGTATTTT. Its translation is CASTLGRDITDTQYF.

The CDR3 nucleotides read TGTGCCAGCAGCGGGGGGGGTCCGACAGCTTATAATTCACCCCTCCACTTT. It codes for CASSGGGPTAYNSPLHF. The V gene is TRBV5-4, the J gene TRBJ1-6; D perhaps matches TRBD1 (5 bases). The CDR3 loop spans 17 amino acids. V gave up 4 bases and J gave up 4 bases, with 18 bases separating them. CDR1 and CDR2 from the germline V gene are SGHNT and YYREEE (reference sequence).

This sequence joins TRBV2 and TRBJ1-4; possibly TRBD1 for D (5 bases). This CDR3 has 16 amino acids. CDR1 and CDR2 (germline): SNHLY, FYNNEI. Trimming removed 2 bases at V and 2 bases at J, with 12 bases between. CDR3 nucleotides: TGTGCCAGCAGTGAAAGCCCAGGGTATACTAATGAAAAACTGTTTTTT. Protein product: CASSESPGYTNEKLFF.

The chain links TRBV12-2 to TRBJ1-1; no DNA check was done on the table's D call, TRBD1. TRBV12-2 is a documented pseudogene. CDR3 length: 15 residues. The DNA of the CDR3 is TGTGCAAGTCGCTACTCCGGGACAGAGAACACTGAAGCTTTCTTT. Translating it yields CASRYSGTENTEAFF.

This chain links TRBV15 with TRBJ2-5, with 12 bases identical to TRBD2. The assigned J gene may be wrong: the sequence end matches TRBJ2-7 better. Germline V gene data show CDR1 as LNHNV and CDR2 as YYDKDF (reference sequence). The CDR3 sequence is 15 residues long. The CDR3: CATEATSGGTYEQYF. In nucleotides, the CDR3 is TGTGCCACCGAAGCTACTAGCGGGGGGACCTACGAGCAGTACTTC.

This clone was counted a few times. This chain connects TRBV28 to TRBJ1-2, with D uncertain. The germline CDR1 and CDR2 sequences are MDHEN and SYDVKM. The CDR3 length is 12 residues. V lost 5 bases and J 6 bases, leaving 10 bases between the germline ends. The DNA of the CDR3 is TGTGCCAGCAGTCCGCAGATCCATGGCTACACCTTC. Translating gives CASSPQIHGYTF.

The rearrangement joins TRBV13 to TRBJ2-7; a possible D gene is TRBD2 (7 bases). In germline, CDR1 is PRHDT, CDR2 FYEKMQ (reference sequence). The CDR3 totals 14 residues. V was clipped by 5 bases and J by 2 bases, with 13 bases between them. CDR3 bases: TGTGCCAGCAGCCCGCCCGGGGGGCCCTACGAGCAGTACTTC. Translated: CASSPPGGPYEQYF.

This sequence joins TRBV27 and TRBJ2-7, with a tentative D call TRBD2 (5 bases). Germline V gene sequence: CDR1 MNHEY, CDR2 SMNVEV (reference sequence). This CDR3 region has 13 residues. Trimming removed 0 bases at V and 5 bases at J, with 8 bases between. CDR3 in amino acids: CASSLSRAHEQYF. In nucleotides, the CDR3 is TGTGCCAGCAGTTTATCGCGGGCCCACGAGCAGTACTTC.

This chain uses TRBV7-6 with TRBJ2-7; 8 positions agree with TRBD2. The germline CDR1 and CDR2 sequences are SGHVS and FNYEAQ. CDR3 size: 16 residues. V shed 5 bases and J 2 bases; nucleotides not matched to a gene: 11. CDR3 DNA sequence: TGTGCCAGCAGCGCCCGCGGGGGAGCGGGGGCCTACGAGCAGTACTTC. This translates into CASSARGGAGAYEQYF.

This clone was seen a handful of times. The rearrangement links TRBV19 to TRBJ1-2; TRBD1 aligns across 7 bases. With 5 bases clipped from V and 2 bases from J, the junction kept 8 bases outside the gene matches. The length of the CDR3 is 15 residues. Germline loops: CDR1 LNHDA, CDR2 SQIVND (reference sequence). In nucleotides, the CDR3 is TGTGCCAGTAGTTCCCGGACAGGTAGCAACTATGGCTACACCTTC. Amino acids: CASSSRTGSNYGYTF.

The chain joins TRBV9 to TRBJ1-4; 9 bases are a match to TRBD1. The CDR3 totals 16 residues. Looked up from germline, CDR1 is SGDLS and CDR2 is YYNGEE. V shed 4 bases and J 4 bases; nucleotides not matched to a gene: 8. Here the CDR3 reads CASSTSMDRGNEKLFF. CDR3 nucleotide sequence: TGTGCCAGCAGCACCTCGATGGACAGGGGTAATGAAAAACTGTTTTTT.

The V call is TRBV4-3, the J call TRBJ1-1, with D possibly being TRBD1 (5 bases). V was trimmed by 1 base and J by 4 bases, leaving 16 bases between them. There are 16 residues in the CDR3. The V gene's germline CDR1 is LGHNA and CDR2 YSLEER. CDR3 residues: CASSQVFQAGVTEAFF. The CDR3 bases are TGCGCCAGCAGCCAAGTTTTTCAGGCGGGGGTCACTGAAGCTTTCTTT.

This chain uses TRBV15 with TRBJ2-5; D is perhaps TRBD2 (5 bases). V lost 4 bases to trimming and J lost 3 bases, with 12 bases between them. CDR1 and CDR2 from the germline V gene are LNHNV and YYDKDF (reference sequence). CDR3 length: 14 amino acids. CDR3 residues: CATSNQGAEETQYF. The CDR3 DNA follows: TGTGCCACCAGCAACCAAGGAGCGGAAGAGACCCAGTACTTC. Using reference TRBV15 and TRBJ2-5 for the parts outside the CDR3, the full variable domain is DAMVIQNPRYQVTQFGKPVTLSCSQTLNHNVMYWYQQKSSQAPKLLFHYYDKDFNNEADTPDNFQSRRPNTSFCFLDIRSPGLGDTAMYLCATSNQGAEETQYFGPGTRLLVL.

This sequence joins TRBV4-3 and TRBJ2-1; maybe TRBD2 (5 bases). Trimming cost V 1 base and J 12 bases, with 16 bases left between them. The germline V gene encodes CDR1 LGHNA and CDR2 YSLEER. The CDR3 sequence is 14 residues long. CDR3 amino acids: CASSQGGSSGWQFF. Written as DNA, the CDR3 is TGCGCCAGCAGCCAAGGAGGTTCGAGCGGATGGCAGTTCTTC.

V is TRBV30 and J is TRBJ2-5; a weak D match, TRBD2 (5 bases). The J call may be mistaken, given a closer DNA end match to TRBJ2-7. From germline, CDR1 is GTSNPN and CDR2 SVGIG (reference sequence). The CDR3 is 13 residues long. This CDR3 is CAWSAPSGYEQYF. The DNA for the CDR3 is TGTGCCTGGAGTGCCCCCAGCGGATACGAGCAGTACTTC.

This sequence joins TRBV5-6 and TRBJ2-7; a possible D gene is TRBD2 (5 bases). Trimming cost V 0 bases and J 6 bases, with 19 bases left between them. The CDR3 sequence is 16 residues long. Looked up from germline, CDR1 is SGHDT and CDR2 is YYEEEE. This CDR3 is CASSLGGFGWAGEQYF. The CDR3 DNA reads TGTGCCAGCAGCTTGGGAGGGTTTGGCTGGGCGGGCGAGCAGTACTTC. Full variable domain (remainder filled in from reference TRBV5-6 and TRBJ2-7): DAGVTQSPTHLIKTRGQQVTLRCSPKSGHDTVSWYQQALGQGPQFIFQYYEEEERQRGNFPDRFSGHQFPNYSSELNVNALLLGDSALYLCASSLGGFGWAGEQYFGPGTRLTVT.

The table lists this clone with a count of one. The chain is built from TRBV5-1 and TRBJ2-5, with TRBD1 identical over 8 bases. CDR1 is SGHRS, CDR2 YFSETQ, per germline. V shed 6 bases, J shed 5 bases, and the junction held 6 bases outside the gene matches. This CDR3 is built from 13 residues. The CDR3 spells CASTNQGAETQYF. The CDR3 DNA follows: TGCGCCAGCACAAATCAGGGGGCTGAGACCCAGTACTTC.

The V and J genes are TRBV10-3 and TRBJ2-5; 11 positions match TRBD2. The CDR3 totals 16 residues. V shed 2 bases, J shed 5 bases, and the junction held 7 bases outside the gene matches. Looked up from germline, CDR1 is ENHRY and CDR2 is SYGVKD. CDR3 nucleotide sequence: TGTGCCATCAGTGAGACCGTGACTAGCGGGGCGGAGACCCAGTACTTC. Translation: CAISETVTSGAETQYF.

This clone has only a few counts. The rearrangement uses TRBV5-4 and TRBJ2-5, with a weak D call TRBD1 (6 bases). The V end lost 6 bases, the J end lost 5 bases, and 14 bases lay between the germline ends. Germline-derived CDR1 and CDR2 are SGHNT and YYREEE (reference sequence). This CDR3 region has 13 residues. DNA of the CDR3: TGTGCCAGCACGTCACAGGGATCGGAGACCCAGTACTTC. Translation: CASTSQGSETQYF.

The chain links TRBV5-1 to TRBJ2-7; possibly TRBD1 for D (6 bases). The CDR3 totals 14 residues. In germline, CDR1 is SGHRS, CDR2 YFSETQ. Trimming removed 4 bases from V and 5 bases from J, with 16 bases in between. The CDR3 DNA follows: TGCGCCAGCAGCCCAGGGACAATGGGGGACGAGCAGTACTTC. It codes for CASSPGTMGDEQYF.

This chain uses TRBV5-1 with TRBJ2-7; D perhaps matches TRBD2 (5 bases). The V gene lost 0 bases and the J gene lost 5 bases, with 18 bases spanning the gap. CDR1 SGHRS and CDR2 YFSETQ come from the germline V gene. This CDR3 is 16 amino acids long. CDR3 residues: CASSLGGNGVFNEQYF. As DNA, the CDR3 is TGCGCCAGCAGCTTGGGAGGGAATGGTGTTTTCAACGAGCAGTACTTC.

The chain links TRBV7-9 to TRBJ2-7; 12 nucleotides match TRBD1. The V gene's germline CDR1 is SEHNR and CDR2 FQNEAQ (reference sequence). V gave up 5 bases and J gave up 1 base; unmatched junction bases: 9. This CDR3 contains 17 residues. The CDR3: CASSNRDRGRESYEQYF. The CDR3 DNA reads TGTGCCAGCAGCAACCGGGACAGGGGGCGAGAGTCCTACGAGCAGTACTTC.

The CDR3 DNA reads as TGTGCCAGCAGTTCTCACCACAGCCAATACAATGAGCAGTTCTTC. It translates to CASSSHHSQYNEQFF. This chain links TRBV7-2 with TRBJ2-1; D is uncertain. The CDR3 is made up of 15 amino acids. CDR1 SGHTA and CDR2 FQGNSA come from the germline V gene. The V end lost 6 bases, the J end lost 4 bases, and 16 bases lay between the germline ends.

The J gene is TRBJ1-1, the V gene TRBV2; TRBD1 might be the D (5 bases). In germline, CDR1 is SNHLY, CDR2 FYNNEI. V lost 3 bases to trimming and J lost 0 bases, with 11 bases between them. The length of the CDR3 is 15 residues. CDR3 residues: CASSEAQGLNTEAFF. In DNA form, the CDR3 reads TGTGCCAGCAGTGAGGCCCAGGGCTTGAACACTGAAGCTTTCTTT.

This clone was seen a handful of times. This chain joins TRBV7-9 and TRBJ2-2, with 9 positions matching TRBD1. With V trimmed by 7 bases and J by 4 bases, 7 bases remained unmatched. The CDR3 consists of 15 residues. Germline CDR1 reads SEHNR; CDR2 reads FQNEAQ (reference sequence). The DNA of the CDR3 is TGTGCCAGCATGCGACAGGGGGTAGCCACCGGGGAGCTGTTTTTT. Translation: CASMRQGVATGELFF.

The CDR3: CASTRKDSCSGNTIYF. CDR3 DNA sequence: TGCGCCAGCACCCGAAAGGACAGTTGCTCTGGAAACACCATATATTTT. The genes are TRBV10-1 and TRBJ1-3; maybe TRBD1 (6 bases). Trimming removed 7 bases at V and 0 bases at J, with 16 bases between. The CDR3 contains 16 residues. Germline CDR1 is WNHNN and CDR2 is SYGVQD (reference sequence).

The rearrangement joins TRBV6-4 to TRBJ2-3, with TRBD2 identical over 8 bases. The V gene end was trimmed by 2 bases and the J gene end by 0 bases; junction bases not matched to a gene: 4. CDR1 is MRHNA, CDR2 SNTAGT, per germline. This CDR3 has 16 amino acids. The DNA for the CDR3 is TGTGCCAGCAGTGACGGGAGCGGGGGTAGCACAGATACGCAGTATTTT. Translation: CASSDGSGGSTDTQYF.

The V and J genes are TRBV13 and TRBJ1-3, with D hard to call. This CDR3 has 15 amino acids. CDR1 and CDR2 (germline): PRHDT, FYEKMQ (reference sequence). The V and J ends lost 5 bases and 2 bases respectively, with 13 bases between them. The chain's CDR3 is CASSPESRAGNTIYF. DNA of the CDR3: TGTGCCAGCAGCCCCGAATCGAGGGCTGGAAACACCATATATTTT.

The chain has TRBV11-2 and TRBJ2-1, with D tentatively TRBD2 (5 bases). Germline assignment: CDR1 SGHAT and CDR2 FQNNGV. Trimming took off 4 bases at V and 7 bases at J, with 11 bases between the two ends. CDR3 length: 13 residues. The CDR3 region has the DNA TGTGCCAGCAGCTCCTTGCCGGGGAATGAGCAGTTCTTC. It is translated as CASSSLPGNEQFF.

This chain connects TRBV6-6 to TRBJ2-7; D may be TRBD2 (6 bases). Trimming removed 2 bases at V and 6 bases at J, with 8 bases between. Germline V CDR1 and CDR2: MNHNY, SVGAGI (reference sequence). The CDR3 has 12 residues. CDR3 nucleotide sequence: TGTGCCAGCAGTTACCCGGAGGGCGAGCAGTACTTC. As protein: CASSYPEGEQYF.